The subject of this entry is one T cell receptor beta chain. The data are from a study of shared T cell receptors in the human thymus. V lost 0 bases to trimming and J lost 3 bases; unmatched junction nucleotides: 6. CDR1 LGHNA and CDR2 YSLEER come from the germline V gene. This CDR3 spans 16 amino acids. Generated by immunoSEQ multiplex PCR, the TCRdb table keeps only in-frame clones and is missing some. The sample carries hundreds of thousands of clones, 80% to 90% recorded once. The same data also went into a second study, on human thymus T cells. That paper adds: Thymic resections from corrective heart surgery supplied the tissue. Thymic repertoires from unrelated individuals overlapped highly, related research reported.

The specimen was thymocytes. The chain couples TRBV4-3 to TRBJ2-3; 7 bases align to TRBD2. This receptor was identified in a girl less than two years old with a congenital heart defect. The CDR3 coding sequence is TGCGCCAGCAGCCAAGATAATGGGCGGGGGACAGATACGCAGTATTTT. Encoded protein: CASSQDNGRGTDTQYF.